Listed here are 32 T cell receptor beta chains from one sample, sequenced in a study of shared clonotypes between healthy human individuals. Data came from immunoSEQ multiplex PCR; TCRdb stores just in-frame clones and leaves some out. The sample lists about 980,000 clones, 60% to 85% seen once, with around 1.5% in the top ten. The sequenced sample was memory CD4+ T cells sorted from blood. Subset specified: CD45RA-negative fraction. The source of these receptors is a man aged 18 to 30 in good health.

The rearrangement links TRBV11-3 to TRBJ2-5, with D possibly being TRBD1 (6 bases). V was cut by 5 bases and J by 5 bases, with 24 bases left in between. The CDR3 has 17 residues. CDR1 is SGHNT, CDR2 YENEEA, per germline. The CDR3 protein is CASSQSRGISYQETQYF. DNA for the CDR3: TGTGCCAGCAGCCAAAGTAGGGGGATCTCCTATCAGGAGACCCAGTACTTC.

This chain joins TRBV19 and TRBJ1-1; possible D gene TRBD1, 6 bases. The CDR3 spans 14 residues. Germline V gene sequence: CDR1 LNHDA, CDR2 SQIVND (reference sequence). Deletions cut 7 bases from V and 0 bases from J, with 12 bases between. The CDR3 sequence: CASTPGDMNTEAFF. CDR3 DNA sequence: TGTGCCAGTACCCCGGGGGACATGAACACTGAAGCTTTCTTT.

This clone was seen a few times. The chain recombines TRBV4-1 with TRBJ2-7, with a weak D call TRBD1 (5 bases). Trimming removed 4 bases from V and 4 bases from J, with 20 bases in between. Germline CDR1 MGHRA, CDR2 YSYEKL. The CDR3 totals 16 residues. The CDR3 DNA follows: TGCGCCAGCAGCCGATTAGATGGGGCGCCGAGGTACGAGCAGTACTTC. Protein: CASSRLDGAPRYEQYF.

The chain combines TRBV5-4 with TRBJ2-3; perhaps TRBD1 as D (6 bases). V dropped 3 bases and J dropped 5 bases, with 16 bases sitting between them. CDR3 length: 15 residues. Germline CDR1 SGHNT, CDR2 YYREEE (reference sequence). The CDR3 sequence: CASSSPTGAIDTQYF. CDR3 DNA sequence: TGTGCCAGCAGCTCCCCGACAGGTGCAATAGATACGCAGTATTTT.

This chain uses TRBV30 with TRBJ1-6; no clear D gene. Per germline, CDR1 GTSNPN and CDR2 SVGIG (reference sequence). The CDR3 runs to 15 residues. The V and J ends lost 6 bases and 0 bases respectively, with 12 bases between them. CDR3 in DNA: TGTGCCTGCGAACGGGAGAGCTCCTATAATTCACCCCTCCACTTT. Amino acid sequence: CACERESSYNSPLHF.

The chain is built from TRBV18 and TRBJ1-1; D is uncertain. The CDR3 extends over 14 amino acids. Looked up from germline, CDR1 is KGHSH and CDR2 is LQKENI. The germline V and J ends were trimmed by 6 bases and 1 base, with 12 bases remaining between them. The CDR3 sequence: CASSPNGPNTEAFF. The CDR3 DNA is TGTGCCAGCTCGCCTAACGGGCCGAACACTGAAGCTTTCTTT. Full variable domain (missing parts from reference TRBV18 and TRBJ1-1): NAGVMQNPRHLVRRRGQEARLRCSPMKGHSHVYWYRQLPEEGLKFMVYLQKENIIDESGMPKERFSAEFPKEGPSILRIQQVVRGDSAAYFCASSPNGPNTEAFFGQGTRLTVV.

The V gene is TRBV5-5, the J gene TRBJ2-7; D unclear. The germline CDR1 and CDR2 sequences are SGHKS and YYEKEE (reference sequence). The V end was cut by 1 base, the J end by 5 bases, with 4 bases between. The CDR3 has 11 residues. The CDR3 DNA follows: TGTGCCAGCAGCTTGAGAGACGAGCAGTACTTC. Translation gives CASSLRDEQYF.

The J gene is TRBJ2-7, the V gene TRBV10-3; possible D gene TRBD2, 6 bases. Germline values: CDR1 ENHRY, CDR2 SYGVKD. V lost 8 bases and J lost 2, with 13 bases in between. This CDR3 has 13 residues. CDR3 in DNA: TGTGCCATCGGGGCGGGGCCAACCTACGAGCAGTACTTC. Amino acid sequence: CAIGAGPTYEQYF.

V and J are TRBV7-9 and TRBJ1-2; D gene ambiguous. This CDR3 has 13 residues. Per the germline V gene, CDR1 is SEHNR and CDR2 is FQNEAQ (reference sequence). Trimming left V 5 bases short and J 7 bases short, with 14 bases between. The CDR3 region is CASSPAWGSGYTF. The CDR3 DNA reads as TGTGCCAGCAGCCCAGCATGGGGTAGTGGCTACACCTTC.

This chain links TRBV19 with TRBJ2-1, with D uncertain. The ends were cut back, 5 bases at V and 6 bases at J, with 17 bases in the middle. Germline values: CDR1 LNHDA, CDR2 SQIVND (reference sequence). The CDR3 covers 15 residues. The CDR3 loop is CASSPPGLRINEQFF. As DNA, the CDR3 is TGTGCCAGTAGTCCTCCCGGGCTTCGGATCAATGAGCAGTTCTTC.

The chain's CDR3 is CASSLSPQGLGNEQFF. CDR3 coding DNA: TGCGCCAGCAGCTTGTCGCCGCAGGGGCTTGGGAATGAGCAGTTCTTC. The rearrangement links TRBV5-1 to TRBJ2-1; a weak D match, TRBD1 (6 bases). Per the germline V gene, CDR1 is SGHRS and CDR2 is YFSETQ. Trimming removed 1 base at V and 7 bases at J, with 18 bases between. There are 16 residues in the CDR3.

V is TRBV2 and J is TRBJ2-5; weak D call: TRBD2 (5 bases). V was clipped by 3 bases and J by 2 bases, with 13 bases between them. The CDR3 has 15 residues. Germline CDR1 SNHLY, CDR2 FYNNEI. The CDR3 nucleotides are TGTGCCAGCAGTGAGGAGGAGATACTACAAGAGACCCAGTACTTC. Its protein is CASSEEEILQETQYF.

At least ten counts were recorded for this clone. The chain recombines TRBV5-4 with TRBJ2-3; D may be TRBD2 (5 bases). This CDR3 is built from 16 residues. Germline-derived CDR1 and CDR2 are SGHNT and YYREEE (reference sequence). V was pared by 8 bases and J by 0 bases, with 19 bases between. CDR3 nucleotides: TGTGCCAGTCAGGAGGCGTCCGGAATTAGCACAGATACGCAGTATTTT. It translates to CASQEASGISTDTQYF.

The genes are TRBV5-6 and TRBJ2-3; the match to TRBD1 covers 8 bases. The CDR3 has 14 amino acids. Trimming removed 3 bases from V and 2 bases from J; junction bases left unmatched: 2. Per germline, CDR1 SGHDT and CDR2 YYEEEE. This CDR3 reads CASSWGQATDTQYF. CDR3 nucleotide sequence: TGTGCCAGCAGCTGGGGACAGGCCACAGATACGCAGTATTTT. Full variable domain (rest looked up from reference TRBV5-6 and TRBJ2-3): DAGVTQSPTHLIKTRGQQVTLRCSPKSGHDTVSWYQQALGQGPQFIFQYYEEEERQRGNFPDRFSGHQFPNYSSELNVNALLLGDSALYLCASSWGQATDTQYFGPGTRLTVL.

The rearrangement links TRBV5-5 to TRBJ1-6; D gene unclear. Germline loops: CDR1 SGHKS, CDR2 YYEKEE (reference sequence). The length of the CDR3 is 15 residues. V lost 2 bases and J 5 bases, leaving 11 bases between the germline ends. The CDR3: CASSLETRNNSPLHF. As DNA, the CDR3 is TGTGCCAGCAGCTTAGAGACACGTAATAATTCACCCCTCCACTTT.

The rearrangement links TRBV6-1 to TRBJ2-6, with D hard to call. The CDR3 totals 18 residues. The ends were cut back, 2 bases at V and 0 bases at J, with 14 bases in the middle. Looked up from germline, CDR1 is MNHNS and CDR2 is SASEGT. The CDR3 spells CASSESVVLPSGANVLTF. The CDR3 DNA is TGTGCCAGCAGTGAAAGCGTCGTCTTACCCTCTGGGGCCAACGTCCTGACTTTC.

The chain couples TRBV9 to TRBJ2-7, with a tentative D call TRBD2 (5 bases). CDR3 length equals 13 residues. V lost 0 bases, J lost 7 bases, and 11 bases lay in between. Germline V gene data show CDR1 as SGDLS and CDR2 as YYNGEE. The CDR3 protein is CASSVESGWEQYF. CDR3 nucleotide sequence: TGTGCCAGCAGCGTAGAGAGCGGCTGGGAGCAGTACTTC.

V is TRBV2 and J is TRBJ2-7; either TRBD1 or TRBD2 may fit D (5 bases each). V lost 3 bases and J lost 5, with 11 bases in between. The CDR3 totals 13 residues. Germline V gene data show CDR1 as SNHLY and CDR2 as FYNNEI. The CDR3 sequence: CASSDGAEDEQYF. CDR3 DNA sequence: TGTGCCAGCAGTGACGGGGCAGAAGACGAGCAGTACTTC.

The chain couples TRBV30 to TRBJ2-7; 7 bases align to TRBD2. After removal of 4 bases from V and 3 bases from J, the junction contained 0 bases not matched to a gene. This CDR3 is built from 11 residues. Germline V gene data show CDR1 as GTSNPN and CDR2 as SVGIG (reference sequence). CDR3 amino acids: CAWKRDYEQYF. The CDR3 DNA sequence: TGTGCCTGGAAGCGGGACTACGAGCAGTACTTC.

The chain combines TRBV10-3 with TRBJ2-7, with 9 bases identical to TRBD1. The CDR3 sequence is 16 residues long. J was trimmed by 6 bases and V by 5 bases; bases with no gene match: 14. Looked up from germline, CDR1 is ENHRY and CDR2 is SYGVKD. CDR3 sequence reads: CAISYHRGLSPLEQYF. CDR3 nucleotides: TGTGCCATCAGTTACCACAGGGGGCTTAGCCCCCTCGAGCAGTACTTC.

Concerning this clone itself: In the same sample, other DNA sequences code for this CDR3. The chain employs TRBV2 and TRBJ2-7; a weak D match, TRBD1 (6 bases). Germline CDR1 reads SNHLY; CDR2 reads FYNNEI. V lost 6 bases and J lost 4, with 10 bases in between. The CDR3 runs 12 residues. CDR3 region: CASRRQGYEQYF. In nucleotides, the CDR3 is TGTGCCAGCAGGCGTCAGGGGTACGAGCAGTACTTC.

The chain employs TRBV5-5 and TRBJ1-1, with no clear D. V was pared by 2 bases and J by 2 bases, with 16 bases between. This CDR3 has 16 amino acids. The germline gives CDR1 SGHKS, CDR2 YYEKEE (reference sequence). The CDR3 spells CASSFSGSSANTEAFF. DNA of the CDR3: TGTGCCAGCAGCTTTTCCGGGTCCTCCGCTAACACTGAAGCTTTCTTT. Looking up the rest from reference TRBV5-5 and TRBJ1-1 gives the full variable domain: DAGVTQSPTHLIKTRGQQVTLRCSPISGHKSVSWYQQVLGQGPQFIFQYYEKEERGRGNFPDRFSARQFPNYSSELNVNALLLGDSALYLCASSFSGSSANTEAFFGQGTRLTVV.

V usage is TRBV19 and J usage is TRBJ2-7, with TRBD2 as a possible D gene (6 bases). The ends were cut back, 6 bases at V and 0 bases at J, with 15 bases in the middle. CDR3 length equals 15 residues. In germline, CDR1 is LNHDA, CDR2 SQIVND (reference sequence). The CDR3 DNA is TGTGCCAGTAGACAGCCGGGACTCAACTCCTACGAGCAGTACTTC. Translating gives CASRQPGLNSYEQYF.

The chain uses TRBV6-1 and TRBJ2-6, with D maybe TRBD1 (7 bases). Deletions cut 5 bases from V and 2 bases from J, with 10 bases between. This CDR3 contains 15 residues. Germline values: CDR1 MNHNS, CDR2 SASEGT. CDR3 sequence reads: CASSSGGTGANVLTF. The CDR3 DNA reads TGTGCCAGCAGTTCAGGGGGGACTGGGGCCAACGTCCTGACTTTC.

The chain has TRBV5-6 and TRBJ1-1; 8 bases fit TRBD1. The CDR3 runs 13 residues. V was clipped by 2 bases and J by 8 bases; unmatched bases: 5. The germline V gene encodes CDR1 SGHDT and CDR2 YYEEEE. The CDR3 coding sequence is TGTGCCAGCAGCTTTCAGGGGGCGGAAGAAGCTTTCTTT. Amino acid sequence: CASSFQGAEEAFF.

The chain joins TRBV2 to TRBJ2-3; D unclear. The germline V and J ends were trimmed by 1 base and 8 bases, with 7 bases remaining between them. The germline V gene has CDR1 SNHLY and CDR2 FYNNEI. This CDR3 contains 12 residues. DNA for the CDR3: TGTGCCAGCAGTGAAGTTGTCGGTACGCAGTATTTT. This codes for CASSEVVGTQYF.

On this clone: Other DNA variants within this sample encode the same CDR3. This chain connects TRBV2 to TRBJ1-2; 7 nucleotides line up with TRBD1. V gave up 6 bases and J gave up 8 bases; unmatched junction bases: 9. The CDR3 is made up of 13 amino acids. Germline assignment: CDR1 SNHLY and CDR2 FYNNEI. CDR3 residues: CASSERQGGGYTF. CDR3 nucleotides: TGTGCCAGCAGCGAACGGCAGGGGGGAGGCTACACCTTC.

The chain is built from TRBV29-1 and TRBJ2-5; 10 bases agree with TRBD1. The trim removed 7 bases at V and 5 bases at J, leaving 7 bases unmatched. This CDR3 comprises 13 residues. Germline lookup yields CDR1 SQVTM and CDR2 ANQGSEA. Here the CDR3 reads CSASDRGRETQYF. Written as DNA, the CDR3 is TGCAGCGCCTCGGACAGGGGGAGGGAGACCCAGTACTTC. Using reference TRBV29-1 and TRBJ2-5 for the parts outside the CDR3, the full variable domain is SAVISQKPSRDICQRGTSLTIQCQVDSQVTMMFWYRQQPGQSLTLIATANQGSEATYESGFVIDKFPISRPNLTFSTLTVSNMSPEDSSIYLCSASDRGRETQYFGPGTRLLVL.

This clone was detected a few times. The DNA of the CDR3 is TGTGCCAGCAGCCAACAGGGGACAGGGGGCGGAGAGACCCAGTACTTC. This encodes CASSQQGTGGGETQYF. The J gene is TRBJ2-5, the V gene TRBV7-2; TRBD1 aligns across 12 bases. This CDR3 spans 16 amino acids. CDR1 SGHTA and CDR2 FQGNSA come from the germline V gene. Trimming removed 5 bases from V and 4 bases from J; junction bases left unmatched: 8.

The chain joins TRBV30 to TRBJ2-7, with 7 bases aligning to TRBD1. The CDR3 loop spans 15 amino acids. With V trimmed by 0 bases and J by 1 base, 6 bases remained unmatched. The germline V gene has CDR1 GTSNPN and CDR2 SVGIG (reference sequence). The CDR3 DNA reads as TGTGCCTGGAGTGTACGGGGACAGACATCCTACGAGCAGTACTTC. This encodes CAWSVRGQTSYEQYF.

The V and J genes are TRBV5-6 and TRBJ1-2; TRBD1 aligns across 10 bases. Germline V lookup: CDR1 SGHDT, CDR2 YYEEEE. Trimming took 4 bases from V and 4 from J; bases not matched to a gene: 4. The CDR3 totals 14 residues. The CDR3 sequence: CASSPGQGSYGYTF. DNA of the CDR3: TGTGCCAGCAGCCCGGGACAGGGGAGCTATGGCTACACCTTC.

There are a few counts of this clone. The chain couples TRBV18 to TRBJ1-5, with D unresolved. V was trimmed by 6 bases and J by 8 bases, leaving 11 bases between them. Per germline, CDR1 KGHSH and CDR2 LQKENI. CDR3 length: 12 residues. The CDR3 nucleotides read TGTGCCAGCTCCACAGCTGTGGAGCCCCAGCATTTT. As protein: CASSTAVEPQHF.